This T cell receptor (beta chain) came from a study of cytomegalovirus exposure and HLA in healthy donors. Study-level results: Among TCR sequences, most were rare, though some public TCRs appeared in many donors.

This clone came up a few times. Its antigen is as yet unknown. The PCR was carried out with 60 Vbeta primers and 13 Jbeta primers. Libraries were prepared by immunoSEQ multiplex PCR; TCRdb keeps only in-frame clonotypes and omits some of them. The table lists roughly 130,000 clones, about two thirds of them singletons. This CDR3 comprises 14 residues. Trimming removed 7 bases from V and 4 bases from J, with 16 bases in between. Looked up from germline, CDR1 is SNHLY and CDR2 is FYNNEI. The sequencing sample was made of PBMCs. V usage is TRBV2 and J usage is TRBJ1-1; tentatively, D is TRBD1 (6 bases). The origin of this receptor is a woman aged 55-69 years in good health and CMV-seropositive. The chain's CDR3 is CASTWTAGSTEAFF. The CDR3 bases are TGTGCCAGCACGTGGACAGCTGGGAGCACTGAAGCTTTCTTT.